Listed here is a single T cell receptor (beta chain). TCRdb re-called the 5' RACE reads and gives one entry per CDR3 protein, without DNA. Found here are approximately 160,000 distinct CDR3 sequences; the top ten clones hold roughly 7.4%. Germline CDR1 is KGHDR and CDR2 is SFDVKD. The CDR3 spans 16 residues. The record originates from a study of monozygotic twins with inflammatory bowel disease. The chain joins TRBV24-1 to TRBJ2-3. The sequencing input was blood. This TCR derives from a human donor with ulcerative colitis or Crohn's disease, or a healthy co-twin of an affected twin (not recorded which). CDR3 in amino acids: CATSDQRPLRTDTQYF.